The rows below give T cell receptor beta chains drawn from one sample of a study of cytomegalovirus exposure and HLA in healthy donors. Measured with immunoSEQ multiplex PCR; TCRdb has only the in-frame clones, and not every one. Among roughly 190,000 clones listed, roughly 80% were seen once. Sequences were obtained from PBMCs. These TCRs come from a man over 45 in good health and CMV-seronegative. The CDR3 runs from the conserved cysteine through the conserved F or W. A D gene is named only where the DNA matches it firmly. The size entry is marked missing in some rows and otherwise reads once, few, many or a size class.

size,J,D,V,CDR3,DNA
NA,TRBJ1-3,TRBD1,TRBV7-9,CASSPTGVGNTIYF,TGTGCCAGCAGCCCGACAGGGGTTGGAAACACCATATATTTT
NA,TRBJ1-1,NA,TRBV7-9,CSSTSRPEAFF,TGTTCCAGCACCTCTAGGCCTGAAGCTTTCTTT
NA,TRBJ1-2,NA,TRBV6-5,CATERTRGLRGYTF,TGTGCCACCGAACGAACCCGGGGACTACGGGGCTACACCTTC
once,TRBJ2-7,TRBD1,TRBV7-9,CSSSSTGGEQYF,TGTTCCAGCAGCTCGACAGGGGGAGAGCAGTACTTC
NA,TRBJ1-5,NA,TRBV7-2,CASSRELSNQPQHF,TGTGCCAGCAGCCGGGAACTGAGCAATCAGCCCCAGCATTTT
NA,TRBJ2-7,NA,TRBV10-1,CASSESSGGAPFEQYF,TGCGCCAGCAGTGAGTCGAGTGGGGGCGCTCCCTTCGAGCAGTACTTC
NA,TRBJ1-5,TRBD1,TRBV18,CASSHGTDFNQPQHF,TGTGCCAGCTCACATGGGACAGACTTTAATCAGCCCCAGCATTTT
NA,TRBJ2-7,NA,TRBV7-9,CASSPFNSGYEQYF,TGTGCCAGCAGCCCATTCAACAGTGGTTACGAGCAGTACTTC
once,TRBJ1-4,NA,TRBV15,CATSRDPQGKLFF,TGTGCCACCAGCAGAGATCCCCAGGGAAAACTGTTTTTT
NA,TRBJ2-2,TRBD1,TRBV5-6,CASSLDRGRTGELFF,TGTGCCAGCAGCTTGGACAGGGGGCGGACCGGGGAGCTGTTTTTT
few,TRBJ1-2,TRBD1,TRBV19,CATKTGDYGYTF,TGTGCCACAAAGACAGGGGATTATGGCTACACCTTC